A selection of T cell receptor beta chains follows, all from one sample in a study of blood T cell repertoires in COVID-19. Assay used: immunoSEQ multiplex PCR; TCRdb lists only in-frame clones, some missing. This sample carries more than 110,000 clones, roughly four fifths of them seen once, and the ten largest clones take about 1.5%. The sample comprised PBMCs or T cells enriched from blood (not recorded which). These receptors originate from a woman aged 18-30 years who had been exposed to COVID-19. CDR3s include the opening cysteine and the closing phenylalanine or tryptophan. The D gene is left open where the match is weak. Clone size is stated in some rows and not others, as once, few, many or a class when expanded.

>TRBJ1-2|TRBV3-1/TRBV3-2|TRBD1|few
CASSQVETGGYTF
TGTGCCAGCAGCCAAGTCGAGACAGGGGGCTACACCTTC
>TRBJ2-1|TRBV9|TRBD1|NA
CASSVGRGQASHSYNEQFF
TGTGCCAGCAGCGTAGGTAGGGGACAGGCCTCTCACTCCTACAATGAGCAGTTCTTC
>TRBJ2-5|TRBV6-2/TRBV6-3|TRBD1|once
CASSYGTGETQYF
TGTGCCAGCAGTTACGGGACAGGGGAGACCCAGTACTTC
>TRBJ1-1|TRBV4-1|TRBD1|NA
CASSQGLDRGRTEAFF
TGCGCCAGCAGCCAGGGACTCGACAGGGGGCGGACTGAAGCTTTCTTT
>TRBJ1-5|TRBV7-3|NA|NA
CASSRQQGQPQHF
TGTGCCAGCAGCCGCCAACAGGGTCAGCCCCAGCATTTT
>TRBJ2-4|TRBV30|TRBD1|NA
CAWRPGSGGRSKNIQYF
TGTGCCTGGAGACCGGGATCAGGGGGTAGATCCAAAAACATTCAGTACTTC
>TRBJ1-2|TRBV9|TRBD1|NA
CASSVDGQGADGYTF
TGTGCCAGCAGCGTAGATGGACAGGGGGCTGATGGCTACACCTTC
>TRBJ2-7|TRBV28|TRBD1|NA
CASRRTGGYEQYF
TGTGCCAGCAGAAGGACAGGGGGCTACGAGCAGTACTTC
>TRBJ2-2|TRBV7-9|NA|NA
CASSQRVDTGELFF
TGTGCCAGCAGCCAGAGGGTGGACACCGGGGAGCTGTTTTTT
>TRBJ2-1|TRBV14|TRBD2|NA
CASSHQISGRVIEQFF
TGTGCCAGCAGCCATCAAATTAGCGGGAGGGTAATTGAGCAGTTCTTC
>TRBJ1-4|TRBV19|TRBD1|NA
CASSLRTGRGTNEKLFF
TGTGCCAGTAGTCTAAGGACAGGGAGGGGAACTAATGAAAAACTGTTTTTT
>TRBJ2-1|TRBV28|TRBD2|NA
CASWDPSGRSNEQFF
TGTGCCAGCTGGGACCCTAGCGGGAGGTCTAATGAGCAGTTCTTC
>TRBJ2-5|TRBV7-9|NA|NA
CASSLVSRRGYETQYF
TGTGCCAGCAGCTTAGTTTCCAGGAGAGGGTACGAGACCCAGTACTTC
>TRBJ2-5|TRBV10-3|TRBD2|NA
CAISESESLAGQETQYF
TGTGCCATCAGTGAGTCCGAATCACTAGCGGGCCAAGAGACCCAGTACTTC
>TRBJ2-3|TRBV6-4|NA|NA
CASSASGTDTQYF
TGTGCCAGCAGTGCGTCCGGCACAGATACGCAGTATTTT
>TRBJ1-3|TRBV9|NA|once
CASSPRLISGNTIYF
TGTGCCAGCAGCCCCAGACTGATCTCTGGAAACACCATATATTTT
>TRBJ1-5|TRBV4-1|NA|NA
CASSQDQGRMSQPQHF
TGCGCCAGCAGCCAAGATCAGGGCAGGATGAGTCAGCCCCAGCATTTT
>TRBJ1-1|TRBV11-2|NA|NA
CASSPRGGLDTEAFF
TGTGCCAGCAGCCCAAGAGGCGGGTTGGACACTGAAGCTTTCTTT
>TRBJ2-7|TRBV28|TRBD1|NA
CASSGGTGGEQYF
TGTGCCAGCAGTGGTGGGACAGGGGGCGAGCAGTACTTC
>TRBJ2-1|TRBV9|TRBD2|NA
CASSVAGGVVNEQFF
TGTGCCAGCAGCGTTGCGGGAGGAGTAGTAAATGAGCAGTTCTTC
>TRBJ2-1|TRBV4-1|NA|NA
CASSQNLGSATQQFF
TGCGCCAGCAGCCAAAATCTAGGCTCAGCAACCCAGCAGTTCTTC
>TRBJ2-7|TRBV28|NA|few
CASSPWSGRSSYEQYF
TGTGCCAGCAGTCCTTGGAGCGGAAGGAGCTCCTACGAGCAGTACTTC
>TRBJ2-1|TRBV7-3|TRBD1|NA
CASSLDRGSHEQFF
TGTGCCAGCAGCTTGGACAGGGGGAGTCATGAGCAGTTCTTC
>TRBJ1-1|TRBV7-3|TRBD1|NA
CASSRGFGTAQREAFF
TGTGCCAGCAGCCGAGGATTTGGGACAGCTCAGCGGGAAGCTTTCTTT
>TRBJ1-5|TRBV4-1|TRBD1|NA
CASSQEGQRGQPQHF
TGCGCCAGCAGCCAAGAGGGACAGAGAGGTCAGCCCCAGCATTTT
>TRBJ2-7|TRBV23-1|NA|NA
CASSQTPDCCEQYF
TGCGCCAGCAGTCAAACCCCCGACTGCTGCGAGCAGTACTTC
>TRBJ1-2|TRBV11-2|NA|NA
CASSLYDSYGYTF
TGTGCCAGCAGCTTGTACGACAGCTATGGCTACACCTTC
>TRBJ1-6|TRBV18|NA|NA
CASSPLSGADSPLHF
TGTGCCAGCTCACCACTATCAGGGGCGGATTCACCCCTCCACTTT
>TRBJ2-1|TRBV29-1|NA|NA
CSLKRSSYNEQFF
TGCAGCCTAAAGCGGAGCTCCTACAATGAGCAGTTCTTC
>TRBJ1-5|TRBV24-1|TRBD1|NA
CATSALTGKRSNQPQHF
TGTGCCACCAGTGCACTGACAGGGAAGCGAAGCAATCAGCCCCAGCATTTT
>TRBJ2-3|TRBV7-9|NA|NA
CASSLTGAADTQYF
TGTGCCAGCAGCTTAACGGGAGCCGCAGATACGCAGTATTTT
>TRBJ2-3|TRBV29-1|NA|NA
CSVGTGTDTQYF
TGCAGCGTTGGGACGGGAACAGATACGCAGTATTTT
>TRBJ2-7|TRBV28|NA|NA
CASSLFPGVSYEQYF
TGTGCCAGCAGTTTATTCCCAGGGGTGTCCTACGAGCAGTACTTC
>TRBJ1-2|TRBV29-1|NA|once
CSVASNYGYTF
TGCAGCGTTGCCTCTAACTATGGCTACACCTTC
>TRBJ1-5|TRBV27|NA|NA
CASSFGQGQPQHF
TGTGCCAGCAGTTTTGGCCAGGGCCAGCCCCAGCATTTT
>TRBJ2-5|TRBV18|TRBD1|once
CASSPRQGAETQYF
TGTGCCAGCTCACCGCGACAGGGAGCAGAGACCCAGTACTTC
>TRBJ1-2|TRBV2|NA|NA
CASRPTGNYGYTF
TGTGCCAGCAGACCTACAGGGAACTATGGCTACACCTTC